These 22 T cell receptor beta chains were all obtained from the same sample, sequenced in a study of siplizumab effects on memory and regulatory T cells. Only in-frame clones appear in the TCRdb table, and some are missing; sequencing was by immunoSEQ multiplex PCR. This table holds 90,000 to 140,000 clones, roughly 91% found once. Input material: CD4+ T cells sorted from blood. All receptors derive from a human donor in good health.

V usage is TRBV28 and J usage is TRBJ2-1, with 8 nucleotides matching TRBD2. This CDR3 spans 16 amino acids. Germline V gene sequence: CDR1 MDHEN, CDR2 SYDVKM. J lost 2 bases, V lost 5 bases, and 8 bases had no gene match. The CDR3 region has the DNA TGTGCCAGCAGTCCTCCTAGACTAGCGCCCTACAATGAGCAGTTCTTC. Protein: CASSPPRLAPYNEQFF.

The chain couples TRBV7-3 to TRBJ2-1, with D perhaps matching TRBD1 or TRBD2 (6 bases each). Per the germline V gene, CDR1 is SGHTA and CDR2 is FQGTGA. Trimming removed 5 bases at V and 8 bases at J, with 19 bases between. CDR3 length equals 15 residues. The DNA for the CDR3 is TGTGCCAGCAGCCCCGCGGGACACCTGTTACATGAGCAGTTCTTC. It yields the protein CASSPAGHLLHEQFF.

This clone was observed a single time. This chain joins TRBV7-9 and TRBJ1-2; the match to TRBD1 covers 7 bases. In germline, CDR1 is SEHNR, CDR2 FQNEAQ (reference sequence). Trimming removed 6 bases from V and 3 bases from J; junction bases left unmatched: 16. This CDR3 has 17 residues. The CDR3 nucleotides are TGTGCCAGCAGTCCGCCCCCCGGGAGGGGGCGAGACTATGGCTACACCTTC. It translates to CASSPPPGRGRDYGYTF.

The rearrangement links TRBV2 to TRBJ1-5; D is ambiguous. V shed 5 bases and J shed 4 bases, with 12 bases lying between them. Germline assignment: CDR1 SNHLY and CDR2 FYNNEI. The length of the CDR3 is 14 residues. The CDR3 region is CASSTFESNQPQHF. The CDR3, as DNA: TGTGCCAGCAGTACTTTTGAATCAAATCAGCCCCAGCATTTT.

Notes on this clone: Other DNA sequences in this sample translate to the same CDR3. The chain employs TRBV7-2 and TRBJ1-3; D remains unclear. The CDR3 contains 15 residues. V lost 5 bases, J lost 0 bases, and 11 bases lay in between. Germline V CDR1 and CDR2: SGHTA, FQGNSA. CDR3 residues: CASSRGLSSGNTIYF. The CDR3, as DNA: TGTGCCAGCAGCCGAGGACTGAGCTCTGGAAACACCATATATTTT. Drawing the rest from reference TRBV7-2 and TRBJ1-3, the complete variable domain is GAGVSQSPSNKVTEKGKDVELRCDPISGHTALYWYRQSLGQGLEFLIYFQGNSAPDKSGLPSDRFSAERTGGSVSTLTIQRTQQEDSAVYLCASSRGLSSGNTIYFGEGSWLTVV.

The V and J genes are TRBV10-3 and TRBJ1-1, with TRBD1 matching 10 bases. V dropped 2 bases and J dropped 3; count of bases not matched to a gene: 6. CDR1 and CDR2 from the germline V gene are ENHRY and SYGVKD. CDR3 length: 16 amino acids. This chain's CDR3 is CAISEEDRGVDTEAFF. The CDR3 coding sequence is TGTGCCATCAGTGAGGAGGACAGGGGGGTTGACACTGAAGCTTTCTTT.

This clone was found once. The V gene is TRBV10-3, the J gene TRBJ1-1, with 9 bases matching TRBD1. Germline V CDR1 and CDR2: ENHRY, SYGVKD. The CDR3 has 14 amino acids. Unmatched junction bases numbered 7, after V lost 4 bases and J lost 7 bases. The CDR3 DNA reads TGTGCCATCAGTGGGATGGGACAGGGAAATGAAGCTTTCTTT. It is translated as CAISGMGQGNEAFF.

V usage is TRBV7-3 and J usage is TRBJ2-3, with a weak D call TRBD2 (6 bases). Trimming cost V 8 bases and J 1 base, with 13 bases left between them. Germline loops: CDR1 SGHTA, CDR2 FQGTGA. The CDR3 spans 14 residues. This chain's CDR3 is CASAVTGGTDTQYF. CDR3 DNA: TGTGCCAGCGCCGTCACGGGGGGCACAGATACGCAGTATTTT. Together with reference TRBV7-3 and TRBJ2-3, the CDR3 gives the full variable domain: GAGVSQTPSNKVTEKGKYVELRCDPISGHTALYWYRQSLGQGPEFLIYFQGTGAADDSGLPNDRFFAVRPEGSVSTLKIQRTERGDSAVYLCASAVTGGTDTQYFGPGTRLTVL.

The J gene is TRBJ2-5, the V gene TRBV25-1, with TRBD1 matching 8 bases. Germline V gene data show CDR1 as MGHDK and CDR2 as SYGVNS. V gave up 2 bases and J gave up 5 bases; unmatched junction bases: 4. The CDR3 extends over 14 amino acids. The DNA of the CDR3 is TGTGCCAGCAGTGAACAGGGGGCTTGGGAGACCCAGTACTTC. The encoded protein is CASSEQGAWETQYF. The full variable domain, rest sourced from reference TRBV25-1 and TRBJ2-5, is EADIYQTPRYLVIGTGKKITLECSQTMGHDKMYWYQQDPGMELHLIHYSYGVNSTEKGDLSSESTVSRIRTEHFPLTLESARPSHTSQYLCASSEQGAWETQYFGPGTRLLVL.

The rearrangement joins TRBV30 to TRBJ2-3, with 9 bases matching TRBD1. V trimming: 5 bases; J trimming: 6 bases; junction bases outside the gene matches: 9. The CDR3 consists of 14 residues. Looked up from germline, CDR1 is GTSNPN and CDR2 is SVGIG (reference sequence). The chain's CDR3 is CAWGGQGFSDTQYF. CDR3 in DNA: TGTGCCTGGGGGGGACAGGGCTTTTCGGATACGCAGTATTTT.

The rearrangement links TRBV30 to TRBJ1-5; D remains unclear. This CDR3 has 14 residues. V was trimmed by 3 bases and J by 6 bases, leaving 15 bases between them. CDR1 GTSNPN and CDR2 SVGIG come from the germline V gene (reference sequence). CDR3 amino acids: CAWRGYAPGQPQHF. The DNA of the CDR3 is TGTGCCTGGAGGGGTTACGCCCCCGGTCAGCCCCAGCATTTT.

The V and J genes are TRBV5-1 and TRBJ2-3, with 10 bases aligning to TRBD2. The V and J ends lost 2 bases and 7 bases, in that order; junction bases with no gene match: 7. Germline values: CDR1 SGHRS, CDR2 YFSETQ. The CDR3 has 15 amino acids. CDR3 nucleotides: TGCGCCAGCAGCTTCGAGACTAGCGGGTGGAATACGCAGTATTTT. Residues: CASSFETSGWNTQYF.

V gene TRBV5-6 combines with J gene TRBJ2-7; D gene ambiguous. This CDR3 contains 13 residues. CDR1 is SGHDT, CDR2 YYEEEE, per germline. V was clipped by 4 bases and J by 10 bases, with 18 bases between them. In nucleotides, the CDR3 is TGTGCCAGCAGCCCTTCCGCCGCAGTTAAACAGTACTTC. Encoded protein: CASSPSAAVKQYF.

This clone was detected only once. The chain joins TRBV11-2 to TRBJ2-6; weak D call: TRBD1 (6 bases). The CDR3 sequence is 15 residues long. Germline CDR1 SGHAT, CDR2 FQNNGV. Trimming took off 1 base at V and 4 bases at J, with 8 bases between the two ends. In DNA, the CDR3 is TGTGCCAGCAGCTTAGCAGGGGCAGGGGCCAACGTCCTGACTTTC. The encoded protein is CASSLAGAGANVLTF.

The chain combines TRBV4-1 with TRBJ1-5; a possible D gene is TRBD1 (6 bases). The length of the CDR3 is 17 residues. Germline CDR1 and CDR2: MGHRA and YSYEKL. The ends were cut back, 2 bases at V and 1 base at J, with 15 bases in the middle. In DNA form, the CDR3 reads TGCGCCAGCAGCCAACAAACTACAGGGTCGAGCAATCAGCCCCAGCATTTT. It translates to CASSQQTTGSSNQPQHF.

The count of this clone is one. This rearrangement joins TRBV28 to TRBJ1-1; no firm D call. Per the germline V gene, CDR1 is MDHEN and CDR2 is SYDVKM. V lost 5 bases and J 7 bases, leaving 8 bases between the germline ends. The CDR3 runs 11 residues. The CDR3 sequence: CASSLVSEAFF. For the CDR3, the DNA is TGTGCCAGCAGTCTCGTCAGTGAAGCTTTCTTT.

This clone has just one count. The rearrangement links TRBV5-4 to TRBJ1-6; TRBD1 matches 9 bases. Germline V gene data show CDR1 as SGHNT and CDR2 as YYREEE (reference sequence). Losses at the gene ends were 4 bases for V and 9 bases for J; bases not matched to a gene: 5. The CDR3 spans 14 residues. CDR3 coding DNA: TGTGCCAGCAGCCTACAGGGGGCGAGTTCACCCCTCCACTTT. It translates to CASSLQGASSPLHF. Filled out from reference TRBV5-4 and TRBJ1-6, the complete variable domain reads ETGVTQSPTHLIKTRGQQVTLRCSSQSGHNTVSWYQQALGQGPQFIFQYYREEENGRGNFPPRFSGLQFPNYSSELNVNALELDDSALYLCASSLQGASSPLHFGNGTRLTVT.

The chain joins TRBV6-5 to TRBJ1-4; 8 bases fit TRBD1. Germline V gene sequence: CDR1 MNHEY, CDR2 SVGAGI. CDR3 length: 14 amino acids. The V segment lost 5 bases and the J segment 8 bases; nucleotides outside the gene matches: 7. This CDR3 reads CASSRTGTSEKLFF. The DNA of the CDR3 is TGTGCCAGCAGTCGGACAGGGACTTCGGAAAAACTGTTTTTT.

On this clone itself: At the DNA level, this CDR3 is encoded by other sequences in the same sample as well. The J gene is TRBJ2-3, the V gene TRBV7-2, with 7 bases identical to TRBD1. In germline, CDR1 is SGHTA, CDR2 FQGNSA. V lost 5 bases to trimming and J lost 0 bases; unmatched junction nucleotides: 5. This CDR3 region has 15 residues. The CDR3 is CASSLVGGSTDTQYF. The CDR3 bases are TGTGCCAGCAGCCTCGTAGGGGGCAGCACAGATACGCAGTATTTT.

This sequence joins TRBV7-8 and TRBJ2-4, with D possibly matching TRBD2 (5 bases). CDR1 is SGHVS and CDR2 is FQNEAQ in the germline V gene. The CDR3 extends over 15 amino acids. V gave up 5 bases and J gave up 0 bases, with 11 bases separating them. This CDR3 is CASSPERLAKNIQYF. The DNA for the CDR3 is TGTGCCAGCAGCCCCGAGCGGTTAGCCAAAAACATTCAGTACTTC.

V usage is TRBV19 and J usage is TRBJ2-5, with D perhaps matching TRBD2 (6 bases). V was trimmed by 6 bases and J by 4 bases, leaving 12 bases between them. Germline assignment: CDR1 LNHDA and CDR2 SQIVND (reference sequence). This CDR3 has 13 amino acids. The CDR3: CASSIMGGETQYF. In DNA, the CDR3 is TGTGCCAGTAGCATTATGGGGGGAGAGACCCAGTACTTC. The full variable domain, rest sourced from reference TRBV19 and TRBJ2-5, is DGGITQSPKYLFRKEGQNVTLSCEQNLNHDAMYWYRQDPGQGLRLIYYSQIVNDFQKGDIAEGYSVSREKKESFPLTVTSAQKNPTAFYLCASSIMGGETQYFGPGTRLLVL.

V usage is TRBV11-2 and J usage is TRBJ2-1; TRBD2 aligns across 10 bases. This CDR3 comprises 16 residues. Looked up from germline, CDR1 is SGHAT and CDR2 is FQNNGV. After removal of 5 bases from V and 4 bases from J, the junction contained 8 bases not matched to a gene. As DNA, the CDR3 is TGTGCCAGCAGCGGGCGGACTAGCGGATTATACAATGAGCAGTTCTTC. Translation: CASSGRTSGLYNEQFF.